The rows below give T cell receptor beta chains drawn from one sample of a study of cytomegalovirus exposure and HLA in healthy donors. Generated by immunoSEQ multiplex PCR, the TCRdb table keeps only in-frame clones and is missing some. The sample lists over 140,000 clones, approximately 82% occurring once. The sequenced sample consisted of PBMCs. These receptors originate from a man aged 25 to 40 in good health and CMV-seropositive. CDR3s include the opening cysteine and the closing phenylalanine or tryptophan. Expanded clones get a size class; other rows say once, few or many, or leave the size out.

.,TRBJ2-1,TRBV19,CASKEGINEQFF
.,TRBJ2-2,TRBV2,CASRPRENTGELFF
.,TRBJ2-1,TRBV7-9,CASSLYQGANEQFF
.,TRBJ2-1,TRBV4-1,CASSQVGLGTSYNEQFF
once,TRBJ2-7,TRBV27,CASSNGQLSSYEQYF
.,TRBJ2-5,TRBV2,CASSERETQYF
once,TRBJ2-1,TRBV7-9,CASSLATGTSGPQFF
few,TRBJ2-1,TRBV5-1,CASSLAPGGLYNEQFF
.,TRBJ2-7,TRBV11-1,CASSLLAGGAYEQYF
.,TRBJ2-7,TRBV28,CASSSLQGASSYEQYF
.,TRBJ1-5,TRBV21-1,CASSKDNCYSNQPQHF
.,TRBJ1-1,TRBV7-9,CASSLASGAEAFF
.,TRBJ2-1,TRBV6-5,CASSYGAPGLAHEQFF
.,TRBJ1-1,TRBV11-2,CASTLDRGTEAFF
.,TRBJ1-2,TRBV2,CATTEGNYGYTF
.,TRBJ1-5,TRBV4-2,CASSQASQGQSQPQHF
once,TRBJ2-2,TRBV7-6,CASSLEGLGNTGELFF
.,TRBJ2-2,TRBV28,CASIQGSNTGELFF
.,TRBJ1-3,TRBV7-9,CASSFARDKTIYF
.,TRBJ2-1,TRBV18,CASSPYSGTVGPSEQFF
.,TRBJ1-2,TRBV27,CASSLLPSDSGVSFGYTF
few,TRBJ1-5,TRBV28,CASSSPGQGTQPQHF
.,TRBJ2-2,TRBV6-4,CASSEVAGEAGELFF
.,TRBJ2-7,TRBV6-6,CASSYGTGIYEQYF